This TCR beta chain was sequenced for a study of CD8+CD57+ T cells in acquired aplastic anemia. Study-level results: Roughly 27 sequences, all CD8+ CDR3, were shared between patients and controls.

Sequencing was done on patients that had shown CD8+CD57+ cell expansion by flow cytometry. The TCR beta profiling, which covered VDJ combination and CDR3 sequence, was carried out using genomic DNA as the template. One entry per CDR3 protein results from TCRdb running MiXCR on the reads. The sample comprises approximately 160,000 distinct CDR3 sequences, around 47% of which are singletons, and 3.2% rests with the top ten. The V and J ends lost 7 bases and 6 bases respectively, with 15 bases between them. Germline V gene data show CDR1 as KGHDR and CDR2 as SFDVKD. This CDR3 region has 14 residues. Regarding this clonotype: The target antigen is unknown.

The sample was sorted CD4+, CD8+, or CD8+CD57+ T cells (not recorded which) from PBMCs. The V and J genes are TRBV24-1 and TRBJ1-5; D remains ambiguous. The receptor was isolated from a human donor with aplastic anemia. The CDR3 nucleotides are TGTGCCACCAGCAGAGCCCGGGTGAGTCAGCCCCAGCATTTT. This encodes CATSRARVSQPQHF.